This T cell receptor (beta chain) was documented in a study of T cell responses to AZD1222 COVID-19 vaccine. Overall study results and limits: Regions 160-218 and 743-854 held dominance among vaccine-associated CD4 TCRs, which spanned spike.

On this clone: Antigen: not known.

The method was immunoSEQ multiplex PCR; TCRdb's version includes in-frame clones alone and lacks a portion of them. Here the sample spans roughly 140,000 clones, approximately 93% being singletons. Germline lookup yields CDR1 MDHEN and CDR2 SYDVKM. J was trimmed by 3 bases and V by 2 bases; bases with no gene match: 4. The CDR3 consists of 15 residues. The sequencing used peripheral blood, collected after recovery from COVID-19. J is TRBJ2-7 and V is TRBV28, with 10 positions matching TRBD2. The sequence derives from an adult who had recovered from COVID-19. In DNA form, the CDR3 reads TGTGCCAGCAGTTTACCCGGGACTAGCGTCTACGAGCAGTACTTC. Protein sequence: CASSLPGTSVYEQYF.